The 27 T cell receptor beta chains given below trace back to one sample, sequenced in a study of cytomegalovirus exposure and HLA in healthy donors (dated by TCRdb to the late 2010s). The method was the immunoSEQ multiplex PCR assay. Drawn from immuneACCESS, this table holds only the in-frame rearrangements with V and J called that TCRdb kept. Clones are partly lost; checked studies trace under half to an unresolved V gene and leave the rest unexplained. In all, the sample holds 150,000 or so clones, and 65% to 90% of those were seen once. Together, the top ten hold 20% to 25% of the sample. Sequenced input: PBMCs. The receptors come from a man aged 18 to 30 in good health and CMV-seropositive.

The V gene is TRBV5-1, the J gene TRBJ2-3; maybe TRBD2 (7 bases). CDR1 and CDR2 (germline): SGHRS, YFSETQ. The CDR3 contains 14 residues. V was clipped by 0 bases and J by 6 bases, with 11 bases between them. The CDR3 spells CASSLGSGGDTQYF. CDR3 sequence (DNA): TGCGCCAGCAGCTTGGGTTCGGGGGGCGATACGCAGTATTTT.

The V gene is TRBV27, the J gene TRBJ2-1, with a tentative D call TRBD2 (5 bases). Per germline, CDR1 MNHEY and CDR2 SMNVEV (reference sequence). CDR3 size: 14 residues. V lost 2 bases and J 3 bases, leaving 8 bases between the germline ends. The CDR3 reads CASSLRGFYNEQFF. CDR3 coding DNA: TGTGCCAGCAGTTTAAGAGGGTTCTACAATGAGCAGTTCTTC.

The genes are TRBV29-1 and TRBJ2-1, with TRBD2 identical over 9 bases. The CDR3 contains 15 residues. Germline CDR1 reads SQVTM; CDR2 reads ANQGSEA. After removal of 6 bases from V and 1 base from J, the junction contained 7 bases not matched to a gene. CDR3 DNA sequence: TGCAGCGTAAAACTGACTAGCGGATCCTACAATGAGCAGTTCTTC. Amino acids: CSVKLTSGSYNEQFF.

This sequence joins TRBV18 and TRBJ1-5; D gene unclear. The CDR3 spans 15 residues. Between the trimmed V and J ends, which lost 2 bases and 0 bases, there was a span of 8 bases. Germline V gene data show CDR1 as KGHSH and CDR2 as LQKENI. The CDR3 loop is CASSPGQYSNQPQHF. The CDR3 nucleotides read TGTGCCAGCTCACCAGGCCAGTATAGCAATCAGCCCCAGCATTTT.

The rearrangement uses TRBV18 and TRBJ2-5, with D tentatively TRBD2 (6 bases). This CDR3 is built from 15 residues. Germline CDR1 is KGHSH and CDR2 is LQKENI. V shed 5 bases and J shed 5 bases, with 18 bases lying between them. The CDR3 nucleotides read TGTGCCAGCTCATTCCGGGGCCCGGGGGAGGAGACCCAGTACTTC. This encodes CASSFRGPGEETQYF.

This chain uses TRBV6-4 with TRBJ1-5; D is unclear. V lost 4 bases and J lost 9, with 4 bases in between. Germline V CDR1 and CDR2: MRHNA, SNTAGT. This CDR3 spans 10 amino acids. The CDR3 sequence: CASSVWPQHF. CDR3 DNA sequence: TGTGCCAGCAGTGTCTGGCCCCAGCATTTT.

V and J are TRBV19 and TRBJ2-7; D might be TRBD2 (6 bases). Trimming took 3 bases from V and 7 from J, leaving 16 bases between them. This CDR3 spans 14 amino acids. The germline gives CDR1 LNHDA, CDR2 SQIVND (reference sequence). The CDR3 DNA sequence: TGTGCCAGTAGTATTCAGGCCGGGACTTTGGAGCAGTACTTC. Encoded protein: CASSIQAGTLEQYF. Full variable domain (remainder filled in from reference TRBV19 and TRBJ2-7): DGGITQSPKYLFRKEGQNVTLSCEQNLNHDAMYWYRQDPGQGLRLIYYSQIVNDFQKGDIAEGYSVSREKKESFPLTVTSAQKNPTAFYLCASSIQAGTLEQYFGPGTRLTVT.

The chain carries TRBV6-4 and TRBJ2-1; tentative D call: TRBD2 (5 bases). The germline V gene encodes CDR1 MRHNA and CDR2 SNTAGT. The CDR3 covers 16 residues. Trimming shortened V by 2 bases and J by 5 bases, and 16 bases separated the two germline ends. The CDR3 loop reads CASSDEARAPHNEQFF. In nucleotides, the CDR3 is TGTGCCAGCAGTGACGAGGCGCGGGCCCCTCACAATGAGCAGTTCTTC.

The chain links TRBV28 to TRBJ2-7, with D perhaps TRBD2 (7 bases). Germline V gene sequence: CDR1 MDHEN, CDR2 SYDVKM. The CDR3 is 14 amino acids. V shed 6 bases and J shed 7 bases, with 19 bases lying between them. This chain's CDR3 is CASSRVGGAGEQYF. CDR3 bases: TGTGCCAGCAGCCGCGTTGGGGGGGCGGGGGAGCAGTACTTC. The full variable domain, its missing parts supplied by reference TRBV28 and TRBJ2-7, is DVKVTQSSRYLVKRTGEKVFLECVQDMDHENMFWYRQDPGLGLRLIYFSYDVKMKEKGDIPEGYSVSREKKERFSLILESASTNQTSMYLCASSRVGGAGEQYFGPGTRLTVT.

The V call is TRBV9, the J call TRBJ2-3, with TRBD2 identical over 12 bases. V lost 4 bases, J lost 4 bases, and 7 bases stayed unmatched. The CDR3 totals 16 residues. The V gene's germline CDR1 is SGDLS and CDR2 YYNGEE. The CDR3 sequence is CASSFPSGGAADTQYF. For the CDR3, the DNA is TGTGCCAGCAGCTTCCCTAGCGGGGGGGCAGCAGATACGCAGTATTTT.

The V call is TRBV9, the J call TRBJ1-6; 10 positions match TRBD1. Per germline, CDR1 SGDLS and CDR2 YYNGEE. This CDR3 is 15 amino acids long. The trim removed 3 bases at V and 7 bases at J, leaving 4 bases unmatched. The CDR3 nucleotides are TGTGCCAGCAGCGAGGGGACAGGGGAGAATTCACCCCTCCACTTT. This codes for CASSEGTGENSPLHF.

This rearrangement joins TRBV5-4 to TRBJ1-1; the D is unclear. The V gene lost 5 bases and the J gene lost 4 bases, with 12 bases spanning the gap. The CDR3 runs to 13 residues. Per germline, CDR1 SGHNT and CDR2 YYREEE (reference sequence). The CDR3 reads CASRSRGVTEAFF. CDR3 nucleotides: TGTGCCAGCAGGTCCCGGGGAGTCACTGAAGCTTTCTTT.

V usage is TRBV9 and J usage is TRBJ2-5, with TRBD2 matching over 11 bases. CDR3 length: 16 amino acids. J lost 5 bases, V lost 1 base, and 7 bases had no gene match. CDR1 and CDR2 from the germline V gene are SGDLS and YYNGEE. The CDR3 reads CASSVSLAGGRETQYF. The CDR3 DNA follows: TGTGCCAGCAGCGTATCCCTAGCGGGAGGTCGGGAGACCCAGTACTTC.

This clone was seen more than once but under ten times. This chain uses TRBV27 with TRBJ1-4, with TRBD1 matching 7 bases. Germline CDR1 reads MNHEY; CDR2 reads SMNVEV (reference sequence). CDR3 length: 17 residues. V lost 6 bases to trimming and J lost 3 bases; unmatched junction nucleotides: 13. The DNA of the CDR3 is TGTGCCAGCAGAAGGGCAGGGGGTGATAGGGCTAATGAAAAACTGTTTTTT. This translates into CASRRAGGDRANEKLFF.

The sample holds a few counts of this clone. This sequence joins TRBV27 and TRBJ1-2, with 7 bases identical to TRBD1. The CDR3 loop spans 14 amino acids. J was trimmed by 6 bases and V by 4 bases; bases with no gene match: 8. Germline lookup yields CDR1 MNHEY and CDR2 SMNVEV (reference sequence). The CDR3 DNA is TGTGCCAGCAGTTCTACCCAGGGGGGCCATGGCTACACCTTC. It specifies CASSSTQGGHGYTF.

The genes are TRBV15 and TRBJ2-1; 10 bases fit TRBD2. The CDR3 runs 15 residues. Germline values: CDR1 LNHNV, CDR2 YYDKDF (reference sequence). The junction had 1 base not matched to a gene; V was cut back by 0 bases and J by 5 bases. CDR3 loop: CATSRDSGRNNEQFF. As DNA, the CDR3 is TGTGCCACCAGCAGAGATAGCGGGAGGAACAATGAGCAGTTCTTC.

V gene TRBV10-3 combines with J gene TRBJ1-1, with D maybe TRBD1 (6 bases). The germline CDR1 and CDR2 sequences are ENHRY and SYGVKD. The CDR3 has 14 amino acids. V dropped 8 bases and J dropped 5 bases, with 18 bases sitting between them. The CDR3 nucleotides read TGTGCCATCCGCCGCAGAGGGCAGGGGACTGAAGCTTTCTTT. Its protein product is CAIRRRGQGTEAFF.

The chain recombines TRBV13 with TRBJ2-3; 13 nucleotides line up with TRBD2. The germline gives CDR1 PRHDT, CDR2 FYEKMQ (reference sequence). This CDR3 region has 18 residues. J gave up 4 bases and V 5 bases, and 12 bases lay outside the gene matches. DNA for the CDR3: TGTGCCAGCAGCACCGGACTAGCGGGAGAGATGTGGGCAGATACGCAGTATTTT. As protein: CASSTGLAGEMWADTQYF.

This clone is a singleton in its sample. The chain employs TRBV7-8 and TRBJ2-1; 16 positions agree with TRBD2. Germline V gene lookup returns CDR1 SGHVS and CDR2 FQNEAQ. This CDR3 has 17 residues. The V and J ends lost 5 bases and 4 bases, in that order; junction bases with no gene match: 5. Written as DNA, the CDR3 is TGTGCCAGCAGCCCGGGACTAGCGGGGGGGTTGTACAATGAGCAGTTCTTC. As protein: CASSPGLAGGLYNEQFF.

The chain links TRBV19 to TRBJ1-2, with a possible D match to TRBD1 (5 bases). The CDR3 sequence is 15 residues long. Trimming removed 4 bases from V and 4 bases from J, with 16 bases in between. Germline CDR1 and CDR2: LNHDA and SQIVND (reference sequence). For the CDR3, the DNA is TGTGCCAGTAGTAGCATTTCAGGGTACCCCTATGGCTACACCTTC. Its translation: CASSSISGYPYGYTF.

The CDR3 spells CSARGLDRVGTDTQYF. CDR3 DNA: TGCAGCGCTCGCGGCCTGGACAGGGTAGGCACAGATACGCAGTATTTT. The chain uses TRBV29-1 and TRBJ2-3; TRBD1 matches at 8 bases. This CDR3 contains 16 residues. V shed 7 bases and J 1 base; nucleotides not matched to a gene: 13. Germline-derived CDR1 and CDR2 are SQVTM and ANQGSEA.

In nucleotides, the CDR3 is TGTGCCAGCAGTTCTCTAGCGGGAGAGCCCTATTTGGTAGATACGCAGTATTTT. It is translated as CASSSLAGEPYLVDTQYF. The V and J genes are TRBV27 and TRBJ2-3; TRBD2 matches at 10 bases. V trimming: 4 bases; J trimming: 5 bases; junction bases outside the gene matches: 15. There are 18 residues in the CDR3. Per germline, CDR1 MNHEY and CDR2 SMNVEV (reference sequence).

The chain recombines TRBV5-1 with TRBJ2-3, with unresolved D. CDR1 SGHRS and CDR2 YFSETQ come from the germline V gene. There are 16 residues in the CDR3. V lost 1 base and J lost 0, with 12 bases in between. The DNA of the CDR3 is TGCGCCAGCAGCTTGATAAACACGCCTAGCACAGATACGCAGTATTTT. It specifies CASSLINTPSTDTQYF.

V and J are TRBV18 and TRBJ2-7, with TRBD1 identical over 7 bases. Trimming cost V 3 bases and J 1 base; bases outside gene matches: 9. The CDR3 length is 16 residues. CDR1 is KGHSH and CDR2 is LQKENI in the germline V gene. The CDR3 spells CASSPPGTVMSYEQYF. For the CDR3, the DNA is TGTGCCAGCTCACCGCCTGGGACAGTAATGTCCTACGAGCAGTACTTC.

The chain is built from TRBV9 and TRBJ2-5, with TRBD2 matching over 7 bases. The germline V gene has CDR1 SGDLS and CDR2 YYNGEE. V lost 3 bases, J lost 4 bases, and 3 bases stayed unmatched. There are 13 residues in the CDR3. DNA for the CDR3: TGTGCCAGCAGCGCGACTAGCAGAGAGACCCAGTACTTC. This encodes CASSATSRETQYF.

The rearrangement links TRBV19 to TRBJ1-1; D gene uncertain. Germline CDR1 LNHDA, CDR2 SQIVND (reference sequence). Trimming took off 7 bases at V and 1 base at J, with 10 bases between the two ends. The CDR3 is 13 amino acids. The CDR3 loop reads CASMAEKNTEAFF. CDR3 DNA sequence: TGTGCCAGTATGGCAGAAAAGAACACTGAAGCTTTCTTT.

The V call is TRBV2, the J call TRBJ1-1, with unresolved D. Between the trimmed V and J ends, which lost 3 bases and 1 base, there was a span of 9 bases. The CDR3 consists of 14 residues. Germline assignment: CDR1 SNHLY and CDR2 FYNNEI. In nucleotides, the CDR3 is TGTGCCAGCAGTGAGAGGCAGCAGAACACTGAAGCTTTCTTT. Translated, it gives CASSERQQNTEAFF.